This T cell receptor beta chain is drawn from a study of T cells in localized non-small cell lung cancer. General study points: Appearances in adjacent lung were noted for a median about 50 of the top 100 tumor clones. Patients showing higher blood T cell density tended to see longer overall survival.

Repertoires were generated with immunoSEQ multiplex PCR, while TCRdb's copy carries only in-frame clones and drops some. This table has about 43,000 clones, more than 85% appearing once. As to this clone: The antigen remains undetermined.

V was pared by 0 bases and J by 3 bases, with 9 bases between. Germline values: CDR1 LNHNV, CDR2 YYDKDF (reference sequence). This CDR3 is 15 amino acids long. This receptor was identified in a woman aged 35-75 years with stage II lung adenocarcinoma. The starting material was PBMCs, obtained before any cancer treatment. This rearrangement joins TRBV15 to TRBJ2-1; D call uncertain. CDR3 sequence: CATSREQRGYNEQFF. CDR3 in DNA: TGTGCCACCAGCAGAGAGCAGCGCGGCTACAATGAGCAGTTCTTC.